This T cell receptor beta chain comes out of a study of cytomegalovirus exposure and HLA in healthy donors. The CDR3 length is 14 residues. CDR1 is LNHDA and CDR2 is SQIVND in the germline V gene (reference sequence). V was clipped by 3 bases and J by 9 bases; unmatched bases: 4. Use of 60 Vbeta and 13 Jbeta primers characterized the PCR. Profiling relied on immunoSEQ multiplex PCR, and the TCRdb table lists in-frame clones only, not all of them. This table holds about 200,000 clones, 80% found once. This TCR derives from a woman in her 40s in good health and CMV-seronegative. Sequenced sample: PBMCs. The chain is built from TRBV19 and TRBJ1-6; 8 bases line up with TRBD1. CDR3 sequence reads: CASSIGQGISPLHF. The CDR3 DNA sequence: TGTGCCAGTAGTATTGGACAGGGCATTTCACCCCTCCACTTT.